This T cell receptor (beta chain) stems from a study of blood T cell repertoires in COVID-19. The overall study: Italy, Spain and the United States were the sources of the convalescent and acute COVID-19 samples. PBMCs, B-cell-depleted T cells, or T cells provided the cDNA or gDNA that made up the material.

The germline gives CDR1 MNHEY, CDR2 SMNVEV (reference sequence). V was pared by 6 bases and J by 0 bases, with 11 bases between. This CDR3 is 15 amino acids long. As originally analysed: Counts of nucleated cells, estimated from reference gene primer amplification, were obtained. Assay used: immunoSEQ multiplex PCR; TCRdb lists only in-frame clones, some missing. V, J and clone size are those of that table, while D and trimming were read from the DNA. The table includes under 200,000 clones, under 85% detected once. The sequencing sample was made of peripheral blood. The clonotype comes from a man aged 70 or older with acute or convalescent COVID-19. The chain combines TRBV27 with TRBJ2-2; D unresolved. CDR3: CASRMGRANTGELFF. CDR3 nucleotide sequence: TGTGCCAGCAGGATGGGCCGCGCGAACACCGGGGAGCTGTTTTTT.